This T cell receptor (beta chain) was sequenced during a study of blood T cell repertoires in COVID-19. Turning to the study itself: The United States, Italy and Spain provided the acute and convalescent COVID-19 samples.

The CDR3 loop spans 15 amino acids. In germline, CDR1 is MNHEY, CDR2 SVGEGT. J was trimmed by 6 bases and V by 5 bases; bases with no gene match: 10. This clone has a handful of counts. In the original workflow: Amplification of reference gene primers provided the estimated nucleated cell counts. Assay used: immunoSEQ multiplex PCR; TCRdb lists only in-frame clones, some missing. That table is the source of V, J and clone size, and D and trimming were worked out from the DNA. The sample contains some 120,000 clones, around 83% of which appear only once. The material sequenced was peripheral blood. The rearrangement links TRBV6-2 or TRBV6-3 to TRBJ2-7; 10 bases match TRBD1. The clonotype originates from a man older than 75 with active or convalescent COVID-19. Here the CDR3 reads CASSRTGTGVPEQYF. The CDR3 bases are TGTGCCAGCAGTCGAACCGGGACAGGGGTCCCCGAGCAGTACTTC.